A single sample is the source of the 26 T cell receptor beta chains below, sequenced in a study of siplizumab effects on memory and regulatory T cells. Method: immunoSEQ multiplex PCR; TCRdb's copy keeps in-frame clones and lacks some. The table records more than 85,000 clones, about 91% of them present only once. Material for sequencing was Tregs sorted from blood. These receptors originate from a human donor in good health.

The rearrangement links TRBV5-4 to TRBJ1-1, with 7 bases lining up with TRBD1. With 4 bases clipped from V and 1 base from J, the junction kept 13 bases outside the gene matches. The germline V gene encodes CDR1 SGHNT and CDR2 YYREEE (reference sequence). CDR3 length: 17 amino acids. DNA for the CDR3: TGTGCCAGCAGCCAAGGGTACAGACAGGGAAAGAACACTGAAGCTTTCTTT. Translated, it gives CASSQGYRQGKNTEAFF.

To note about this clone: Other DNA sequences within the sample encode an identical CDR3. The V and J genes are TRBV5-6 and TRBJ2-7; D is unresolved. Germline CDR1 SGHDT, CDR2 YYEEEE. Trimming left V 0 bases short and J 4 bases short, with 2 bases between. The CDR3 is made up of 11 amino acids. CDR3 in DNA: TGTGCCAGCAGCTTGGGGTACGAGCAGTACTTC. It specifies CASSLGYEQYF.

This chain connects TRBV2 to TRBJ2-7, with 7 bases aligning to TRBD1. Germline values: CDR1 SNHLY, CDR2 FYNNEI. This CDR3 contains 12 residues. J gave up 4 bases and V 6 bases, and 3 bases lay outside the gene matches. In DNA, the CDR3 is TGTGCCAGCAGCGAACAGGGGTACGAGCAGTACTTC. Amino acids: CASSEQGYEQYF.

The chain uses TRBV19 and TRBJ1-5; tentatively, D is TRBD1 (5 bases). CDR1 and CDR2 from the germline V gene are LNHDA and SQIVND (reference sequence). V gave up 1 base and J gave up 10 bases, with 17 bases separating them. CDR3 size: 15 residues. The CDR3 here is CASSIVSGFQPPQHF. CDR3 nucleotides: TGTGCCAGTAGTATAGTTTCAGGGTTTCAGCCTCCCCAGCATTTT.

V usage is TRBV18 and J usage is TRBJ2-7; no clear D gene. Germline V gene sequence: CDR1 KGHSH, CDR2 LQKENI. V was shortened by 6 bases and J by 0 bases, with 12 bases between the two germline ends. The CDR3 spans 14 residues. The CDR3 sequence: CASSFQTFSYEQYF. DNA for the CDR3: TGTGCCAGCTCTTTTCAAACTTTCTCCTACGAGCAGTACTTC.

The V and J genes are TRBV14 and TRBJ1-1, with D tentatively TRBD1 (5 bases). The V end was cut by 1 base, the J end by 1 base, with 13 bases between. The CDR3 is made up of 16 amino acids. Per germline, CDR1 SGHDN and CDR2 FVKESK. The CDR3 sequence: CASSQGWGSRNTEAFF. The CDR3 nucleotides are TGTGCCAGCAGCCAAGGTTGGGGGAGCAGGAACACTGAAGCTTTCTTT.

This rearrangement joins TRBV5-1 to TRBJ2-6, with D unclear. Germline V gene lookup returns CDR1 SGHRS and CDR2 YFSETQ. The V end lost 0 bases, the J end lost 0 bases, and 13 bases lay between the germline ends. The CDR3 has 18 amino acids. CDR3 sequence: CASSLGFGPSSGANVLTF. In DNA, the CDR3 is TGCGCCAGCAGCTTGGGATTCGGGCCTTCCTCTGGGGCCAACGTCCTGACTTTC.

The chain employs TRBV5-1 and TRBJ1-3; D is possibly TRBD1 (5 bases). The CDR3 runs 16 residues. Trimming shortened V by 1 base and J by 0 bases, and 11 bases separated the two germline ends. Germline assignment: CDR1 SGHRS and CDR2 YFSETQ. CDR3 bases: TGCGCCAGCAGCTTGTACCAGGGTGTCTCTGGAAACACCATATATTTT. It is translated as CASSLYQGVSGNTIYF. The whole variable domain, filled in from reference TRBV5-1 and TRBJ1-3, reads KAGVTQTPRYLIKTRGQQVTLSCSPISGHRSVSWYQQTPGQGLQFLFEYFSETQRNKGNFPGRFSGRQFSNSRSEMNVSTLELGDSALYLCASSLYQGVSGNTIYFGEGSWLTVV.

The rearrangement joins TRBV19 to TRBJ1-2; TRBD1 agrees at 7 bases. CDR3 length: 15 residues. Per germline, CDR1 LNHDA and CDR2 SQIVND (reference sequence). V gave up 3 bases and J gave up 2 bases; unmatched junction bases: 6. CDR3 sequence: CASSIRGQMNYGYTF. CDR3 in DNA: TGTGCCAGTAGTATTAGGGGACAGATGAACTATGGCTACACCTTC.

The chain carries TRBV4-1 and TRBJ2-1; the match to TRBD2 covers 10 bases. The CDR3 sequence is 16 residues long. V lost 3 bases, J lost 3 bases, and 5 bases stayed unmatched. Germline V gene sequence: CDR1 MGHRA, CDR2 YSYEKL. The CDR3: CASSQEGLANYNEQFF. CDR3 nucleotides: TGCGCCAGCAGCCAGGAGGGACTAGCGAACTACAATGAGCAGTTCTTC.

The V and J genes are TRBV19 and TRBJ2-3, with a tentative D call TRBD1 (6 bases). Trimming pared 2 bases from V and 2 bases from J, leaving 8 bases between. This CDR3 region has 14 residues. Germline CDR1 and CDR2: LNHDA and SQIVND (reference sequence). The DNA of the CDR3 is TGTGCCAGTAGTATAACAGGGAACACAGATACGCAGTATTTT. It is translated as CASSITGNTDTQYF. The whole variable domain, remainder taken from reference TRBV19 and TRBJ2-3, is DGGITQSPKYLFRKEGQNVTLSCEQNLNHDAMYWYRQDPGQGLRLIYYSQIVNDFQKGDIAEGYSVSREKKESFPLTVTSAQKNPTAFYLCASSITGNTDTQYFGPGTRLTVL.

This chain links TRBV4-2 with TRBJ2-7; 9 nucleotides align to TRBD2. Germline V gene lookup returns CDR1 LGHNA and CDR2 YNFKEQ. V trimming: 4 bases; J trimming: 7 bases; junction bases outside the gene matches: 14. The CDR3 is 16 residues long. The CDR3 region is CASSREVGGTSREQYF. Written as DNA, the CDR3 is TGTGCCAGCAGCCGAGAGGTGGGGGGGACTAGCCGGGAGCAGTACTTC.

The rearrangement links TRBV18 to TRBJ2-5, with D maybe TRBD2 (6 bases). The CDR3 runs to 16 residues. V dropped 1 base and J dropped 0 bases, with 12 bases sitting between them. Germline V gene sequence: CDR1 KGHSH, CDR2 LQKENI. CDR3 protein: CASSPRRVGDQETQYF. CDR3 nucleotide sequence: TGTGCCAGCTCACCACGGAGGGTAGGAGACCAAGAGACCCAGTACTTC.

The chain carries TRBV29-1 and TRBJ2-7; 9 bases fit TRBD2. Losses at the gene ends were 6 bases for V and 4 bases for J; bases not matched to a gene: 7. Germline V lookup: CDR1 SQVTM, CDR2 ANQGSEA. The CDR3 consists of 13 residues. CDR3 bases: TGCAGCGTCGCTAGCGGGGCTTTTTACGAGCAGTACTTC. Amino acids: CSVASGAFYEQYF.

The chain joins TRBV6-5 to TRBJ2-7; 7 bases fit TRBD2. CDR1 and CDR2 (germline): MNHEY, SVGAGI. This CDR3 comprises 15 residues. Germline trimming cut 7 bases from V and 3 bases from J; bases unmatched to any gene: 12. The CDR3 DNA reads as TGTGCCAGCAATACTGGGGTAGCGGGTCTCTACGAGCAGTACTTC. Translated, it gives CASNTGVAGLYEQYF.

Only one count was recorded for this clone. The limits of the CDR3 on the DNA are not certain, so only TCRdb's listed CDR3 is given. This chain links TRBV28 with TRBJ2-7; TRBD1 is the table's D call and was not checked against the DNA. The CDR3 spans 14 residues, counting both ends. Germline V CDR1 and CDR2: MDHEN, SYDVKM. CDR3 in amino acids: CASSFLAGGREQYF.

In DNA form, the CDR3 reads TGTGCCAGCAGCTTAGGGCGAACTGAAGCTTTCTTT. Translation: CASSLGRTEAFF. The chain combines TRBV7-8 with TRBJ1-1; D gene unclear. Germline CDR1 reads SGHVS; CDR2 reads FQNEAQ. The CDR3 sequence is 12 residues long. Trimming removed 1 base from V and 5 bases from J, with 5 bases in between.

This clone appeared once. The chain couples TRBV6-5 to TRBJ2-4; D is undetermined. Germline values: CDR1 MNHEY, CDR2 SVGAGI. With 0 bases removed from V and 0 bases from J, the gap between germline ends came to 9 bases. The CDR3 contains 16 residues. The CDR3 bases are TGTGCCAGCAGTTACTCGGGTGGCTCAGCCAAAAACATTCAGTACTTC. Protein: CASSYSGGSAKNIQYF.

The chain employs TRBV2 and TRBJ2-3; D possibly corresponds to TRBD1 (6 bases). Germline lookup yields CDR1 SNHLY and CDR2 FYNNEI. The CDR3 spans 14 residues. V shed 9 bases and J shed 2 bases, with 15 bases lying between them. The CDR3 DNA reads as TGTGCCAGTAACAGGGTCGGCTACACAGATACGCAGTATTTT. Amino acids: CASNRVGYTDTQYF.

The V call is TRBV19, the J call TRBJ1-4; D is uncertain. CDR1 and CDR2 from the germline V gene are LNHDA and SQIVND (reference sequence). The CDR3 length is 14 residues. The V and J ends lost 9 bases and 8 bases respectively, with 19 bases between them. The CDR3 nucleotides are TGTGCCAGCAGACCCAGGAGTTTCGGCGAAAAACTGTTTTTT. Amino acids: CASRPRSFGEKLFF.

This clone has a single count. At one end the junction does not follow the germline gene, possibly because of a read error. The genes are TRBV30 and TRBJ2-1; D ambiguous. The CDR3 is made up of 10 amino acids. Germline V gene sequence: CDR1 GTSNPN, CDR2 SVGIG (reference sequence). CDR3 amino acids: CAWSEVKILF. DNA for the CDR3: TGTGCCTGGAGCGAGGTTAAGATCCTCTTC.

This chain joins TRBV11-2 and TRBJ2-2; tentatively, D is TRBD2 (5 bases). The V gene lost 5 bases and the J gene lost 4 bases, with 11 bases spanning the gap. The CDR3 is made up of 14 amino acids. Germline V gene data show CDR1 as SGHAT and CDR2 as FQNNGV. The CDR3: CASSPGMGTGELFF. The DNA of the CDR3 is TGTGCCAGCAGCCCGGGGATGGGCACCGGGGAGCTGTTTTTT.

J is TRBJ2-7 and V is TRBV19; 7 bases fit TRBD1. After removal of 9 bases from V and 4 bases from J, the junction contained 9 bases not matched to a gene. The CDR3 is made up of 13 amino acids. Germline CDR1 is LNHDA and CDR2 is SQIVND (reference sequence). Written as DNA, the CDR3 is TGTGCCAGGCATCGGGACAGAGTTTACGAGCAGTACTTC. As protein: CARHRDRVYEQYF.

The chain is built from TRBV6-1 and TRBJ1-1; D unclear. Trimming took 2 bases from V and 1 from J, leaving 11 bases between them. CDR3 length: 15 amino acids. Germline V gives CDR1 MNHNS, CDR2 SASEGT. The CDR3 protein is CASSELVGSNTEAFF. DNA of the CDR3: TGTGCCAGCAGTGAATTGGTGGGGTCGAACACTGAAGCTTTCTTT.

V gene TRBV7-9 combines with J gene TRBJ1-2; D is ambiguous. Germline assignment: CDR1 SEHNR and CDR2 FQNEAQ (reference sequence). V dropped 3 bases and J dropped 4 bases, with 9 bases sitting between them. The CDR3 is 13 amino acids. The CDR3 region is CASSFDGFYGYTF. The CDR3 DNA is TGTGCCAGCAGCTTTGATGGATTCTATGGCTACACCTTC.

The CDR3 coding sequence is TGCGCCAGCAGTCCCTCCGGGGCATCTAATGAAAAACTGTTTTTT. Amino acids: CASSPSGASNEKLFF. The genes are TRBV10-1 and TRBJ1-4; perhaps TRBD1 as D (5 bases). Trimming stripped 5 bases from V and 3 bases from J, with 13 bases between. CDR1 WNHNN and CDR2 SYGVQD come from the germline V gene (reference sequence). CDR3 length equals 15 residues.